Following are 23 T cell receptor beta chains from one sample sequenced in a study of blood T cells in healthy people across ages. For the second PCR, which ran for 7 to 11 cycles, a sample-barcoded 5' primer and a J-beta primer mix were used. TCRdb ran MiXCR on the 5' RACE reads and lists one entry per CDR3 protein. The sample carries 590,000 or so distinct CDR3 sequences, 25% to 30% recorded once. Specimen: blood. The receptor source for this set is an elderly woman in good health.

This clonotype was seen at least ten times. The chain joins TRBV5-5 to TRBJ2-3; tentative D call: TRBD1 (7 bases). The V gene lost 6 bases and the J gene lost 0 bases, with 20 bases spanning the gap. The germline gives CDR1 SGHKS, CDR2 YYEKEE (reference sequence). The CDR3 has 17 amino acids. The CDR3 DNA sequence: TGTGCCAGCATCAGGGGGGTTACACGGGGAAGCACAGATACGCAGTATTTT. This sequence encodes CASIRGVTRGSTDTQYF.

As to this clonotype: One end of the junction does not line up with germline, which may come from a read error. CDR3: CASSLRLGSVDEKRFF. DNA of the CDR3: TGTGCCAGCAGCTTAAGATTAGGTAGCGTCGATGAAAAACGGTTTTTT. The V call is TRBV11-2, the J call TRBJ1-4, with D uncertain. The CDR3 covers 16 residues. CDR1 is SGHAT, CDR2 FQNNGV, per germline.

The chain carries TRBV6-1 and TRBJ1-6, with D possibly TRBD1 on 6 matching bases. V was cut by 3 bases and J by 5 bases, with 20 bases left in between. Germline CDR1 is MNHNS and CDR2 is SASEGT. CDR3 length: 18 residues. In nucleotides, the CDR3 is TGTGCCAGCAGTGATATTATCGGGGCCGGACAGCATAATTCACCCCTCCACTTT. It translates to CASSDIIGAGQHNSPLHF.

Ten or more counts support this clonotype. The rearrangement uses TRBV27 and TRBJ2-1, with 12 bases fitting TRBD1. The V segment lost 3 bases and the J segment 9 bases; nucleotides outside the gene matches: 9. CDR1 MNHEY and CDR2 SMNVEV come from the germline V gene (reference sequence). The CDR3 spans 16 residues. CDR3 in DNA: TGTGCCAGCAGTTTCCGACCGGGACAGGGGGCGGGTGAGCAGTTCTTC. It codes for CASSFRPGQGAGEQFF.

This clonotype was seen ten or more times. The V gene is TRBV7-3, the J gene TRBJ2-3; D call uncertain. Germline V gene data show CDR1 as SGHTA and CDR2 as FQGTGA. The CDR3 is 14 residues long. V lost 1 base and J 3 bases, leaving 8 bases between the germline ends. DNA of the CDR3: TGTGCCAGCAGCTTAAAGCAGCCGACAGATACGCAGTATTTT. Its translation is CASSLKQPTDTQYF.

This clonotype was seen once. A much larger clone lies a single base off, so this may be a read error. The chain recombines TRBV2 with TRBJ2-7; no reliable D call. V was cut by 8 bases and J by 2 bases, with 10 bases left in between. This CDR3 region has 12 residues. From germline, CDR1 is SNHLY and CDR2 FYNNEI. The CDR3 spells CASHRTAYEQYF. CDR3 DNA: TGTGCCAGCCACCGGACCGCCTACGAGCAGTACTTC. The full variable domain, its missing parts supplied by reference TRBV2 and TRBJ2-7, is EPEVTQTPSHQVTQMGQEVILRCVPISNHLYFYWYRQILGQKVEFLVSFYNNEISEKSEIFDDQFSVERPDGSNFTLKIRSTKLEDSAMYFCASHRTAYEQYFGPGTRLTVT.

This clonotype came up many times. This chain uses TRBV5-1 with TRBJ2-7; D not certain. CDR1 and CDR2 (germline): SGHRS, YFSETQ. Trimming removed 0 bases from V and 0 bases from J, with 7 bases in between. This CDR3 spans 14 amino acids. Here the CDR3 DNA reads TGCGCCAGCAGCTTGGCGAGCAGCTCCTACGAGCAGTACTTC. It yields the protein CASSLASSSYEQYF.

This clonotype was detected only once. The rearrangement links TRBV30 to TRBJ2-5; 11 nucleotides align to TRBD1. This CDR3 has 15 amino acids. Germline V gives CDR1 GTSNPN, CDR2 SVGIG (reference sequence). V lost 2 bases and J lost 2; bases outside the gene matches: 4. DNA of the CDR3: TGTGCCTGGAGTCCCGGGACAGGGGGTCAAGAGACCCAGTACTTC. Encoded protein: CAWSPGTGGQETQYF.

Many counts were recorded for this clonotype. V gene TRBV20-1 combines with J gene TRBJ2-7, with 8 positions matching TRBD2. Germline V CDR1 and CDR2: DFQATT, SNEGSKA (reference sequence). The CDR3 runs 12 residues. Trimming cost V 6 bases and J 6 bases; bases outside gene matches: 7. CDR3 DNA sequence: TGCAGTGCCAGACGGACTAGCTCCGAGCAGTACTTC. Its translation is CSARRTSSEQYF.

This clonotype was detected many times. The J gene is TRBJ1-2, the V gene TRBV28; the D is unclear. The CDR3 sequence is 13 residues long. Trimming pared 5 bases from V and 5 bases from J, leaving 12 bases between. CDR1 and CDR2 (germline): MDHEN, SYDVKM. CDR3 region: CASSPIPGYGYTF. The CDR3 coding sequence is TGTGCCAGCAGTCCGATTCCGGGTTATGGCTACACCTTC.

The chain uses TRBV3-1 and TRBJ2-3; 11 nucleotides align to TRBD2. Germline lookup yields CDR1 LGHDT and CDR2 YNNKEL (reference sequence). With 4 bases clipped from V and 4 bases from J, the junction kept 7 bases outside the gene matches. The CDR3 totals 16 residues. The CDR3 sequence is CASSRNRLAGPDTQYF. The CDR3 bases are TGTGCCAGCAGCCGGAATAGACTAGCGGGGCCAGATACGCAGTATTTT.

Note on this clonotype: This may come from a read error, since a much larger clone is one base off. V is TRBV30 and J is TRBJ1-5, with 8 bases identical to TRBD1. The CDR3 spans 14 residues. Germline V gives CDR1 GTSNPN, CDR2 SVGIG (reference sequence). CDR3 residues: CAWSGQGGNQPRHF. Written as DNA, the CDR3 is TGTGCCTGGAGCGGACAGGGCGGCAATCAGCCCCGGCATTTT.

Comments on this clonotype: One junction end does not reproduce the germline sequence, and a read error may be involved. The chain has TRBV5-1 and TRBJ2-6; 8 bases align to TRBD2. There are 18 residues in the CDR3. Germline CDR1 and CDR2: SGHRS and YFSETQ. CDR3 DNA: TGCGCCGGCAGCTTAGTAGCGGGGAGCTTCTCTGGGGCCGACGTCCTGACTTTC. This codes for CAGSLVAGSFSGADVLTF.

This clonotype was found many times. The chain carries TRBV18 and TRBJ1-1; D might be TRBD1 (6 bases). The CDR3 spans 15 residues. Germline CDR1 is KGHSH and CDR2 is LQKENI. V was trimmed by 5 bases and J by 1 base, leaving 14 bases between them. The CDR3 bases are TGTGCCAGCTCATCTGCGACAGGCTCGAACACTGAAGCTTTCTTT. This encodes CASSSATGSNTEAFF.

Notes on this clonotype: Sequence at one end of the junction differs from germline and may be a read error. The chain is built from TRBV6-5 and TRBJ2-3, with 10 positions matching TRBD2. The germline V gene encodes CDR1 MNHEY and CDR2 SVGAGI. The CDR3 spans 20 residues. The CDR3, as DNA: TGTGCCAGCAGTTACTCGATGTATAGCGGGGGGATAAATTCTAGAGATACGCGGTATTTT. Encoded protein: CASSYSMYSGGINSRDTRYF.

This clonotype has at least ten counts. V is TRBV18 and J is TRBJ2-4, with D maybe TRBD2 (6 bases). The CDR3 is 15 residues long. The germline V gene encodes CDR1 KGHSH and CDR2 LQKENI. The ends were cut back, 6 bases at V and 0 bases at J, with 12 bases in the middle. CDR3 nucleotides: TGTGCCAGCTCGGGGGGACTTGTAGCCAAAAACATTCAGTACTTC. This sequence encodes CASSGGLVAKNIQYF.

There are many counts of this clonotype. This chain links TRBV5-4 with TRBJ2-7; 10 bases line up with TRBD1. This CDR3 is built from 14 residues. Germline V gene data show CDR1 as SGHNT and CDR2 as YYREEE (reference sequence). V trimming: 2 bases; J trimming: 5 bases; junction bases outside the gene matches: 4. The CDR3 sequence is CASSLSGTGDEQYF. Written as DNA, the CDR3 is TGTGCCAGCAGCTTATCCGGGACAGGGGACGAGCAGTACTTC.

There are many counts of this clonotype. This sequence joins TRBV5-5 and TRBJ2-1, with 8 bases aligning to TRBD2. CDR1 and CDR2 (germline): SGHKS, YYEKEE (reference sequence). V lost 0 bases, J lost 4 bases, and 9 bases stayed unmatched. This CDR3 has 17 residues. The CDR3 DNA sequence: TGTGCCAGCAGCTTGGCCGTAATAGCGGGGATTTACAATGAGCAGTTCTTC. It encodes CASSLAVIAGIYNEQFF.

The chain joins TRBV7-9 to TRBJ2-1; perhaps TRBD2 as D (5 bases). The CDR3 totals 17 residues. Between the trimmed V and J ends, which lost 5 bases and 1 base, there was a span of 18 bases. CDR1 and CDR2 (germline): SEHNR, FQNEAQ (reference sequence). The CDR3 is CASSLNSRERSYNEQFF. Here the CDR3 DNA reads TGTGCCAGCAGCCTCAATAGCCGGGAACGGTCCTACAATGAGCAGTTCTTC.

The chain couples TRBV30 to TRBJ2-3; D is tentatively TRBD1 or TRBD2 (5 bases each). Germline values: CDR1 GTSNPN, CDR2 SVGIG (reference sequence). The V end was cut by 3 bases, the J end by 5 bases, with 15 bases between. The CDR3 is 14 residues long. CDR3 sequence reads: CAWRPGFGGDTQYF. The CDR3 bases are TGTGCCTGGAGGCCGGGTTTTGGGGGAGATACGCAGTATTTT.

This clonotype was found a few times. V is TRBV7-9 and J is TRBJ1-2; D is perhaps TRBD1 (5 bases). Germline loops: CDR1 SEHNR, CDR2 FQNEAQ (reference sequence). V lost 5 bases and J 4 bases, leaving 26 bases between the germline ends. CDR3 length equals 18 residues. The CDR3 sequence is CASSPWGGTGRLGYGYTF. The CDR3 DNA sequence: TGTGCCAGCAGCCCGTGGGGCGGGACCGGGCGATTGGGCTATGGCTACACCTTC.

The V and J genes are TRBV11-2 and TRBJ2-2; no reliable D call. The germline V gene has CDR1 SGHAT and CDR2 FQNNGV. The CDR3 consists of 13 residues. The germline V and J ends were trimmed by 1 base and 8 bases, with 8 bases remaining between them. CDR3 region: CASSLGQFGELFF. In DNA, the CDR3 is TGTGCCAGCAGCTTAGGCCAGTTTGGGGAGCTGTTTTTT.

As concerns this clonotype: One junction end disagrees with the germline gene, perhaps due to a read error. The chain employs TRBV30 and TRBJ2-5; the D gene is possibly TRBD2 (5 bases). Germline CDR1 and CDR2: GTSNPN and SVGIG (reference sequence). The CDR3 is 13 amino acids. The CDR3 spells CARSVSDGNEQYF. CDR3 nucleotides: TGTGCCCGGAGCGTTAGCGACGGCAATGAGCAGTACTTC. Using reference TRBV30 and TRBJ2-5 for the parts outside the CDR3, the full variable domain is SQTIHQWPATLVQPVGSPLSLECTVEGTSNPNLYWYRQAAGRGLQLLFYSVGIGQISSEVPQNLSASRPQDRQFILSSKKLLLSDSGFYLCARSVSDGNEQYFGPGTRLLVL.